This T cell receptor (beta chain) is drawn from a study of post-analysis software for immune sequencing data. Study as a whole: The disease courses covered relapsing-remitting, secondary progressive and progressive-relapsing multiple sclerosis. Study findings and constraints: Samples from one preparation batch, clustered by F measure, grouped strongly together. The normalized Chao1 diversity of multiple sclerosis patients was significantly lower than that of controls. Patients showed TRBV5-6, TRBV5-1 and TRBV20-1 among roughly five TRBV segments more frequent than in controls.

Trimming removed 1 base from V and 2 bases from J, with 11 bases in between. Germline CDR1 and CDR2: SGHRS and YFSETQ. The CDR3 consists of 15 residues. This clonotype occurred a few times. Antigen: not known. Unique molecular identifiers were built into the TCR beta cDNA libraries. Yield was roughly 0.5 million cDNA molecules from roughly 0.93 to 9.6 million T cells. Each CDR3 protein is one row after TCRdb ran MiXCR on the PCR reads. The repertoire includes approximately 250,000 distinct CDR3 sequences, just over 35% of them detected once, and around 5% sits in the top ten. The TCR comes from a girl between 10 and 17 years old with multiple sclerosis. The chain employs TRBV5-1 and TRBJ2-3; D may be TRBD2 (5 bases). Sequenced input: blood. The CDR3 coding sequence is TGCGCCAGCAGCTTGAGAGGGCTGAACACAGATACGCAGTATTTT. The encoded protein is CASSLRGLNTDTQYF.